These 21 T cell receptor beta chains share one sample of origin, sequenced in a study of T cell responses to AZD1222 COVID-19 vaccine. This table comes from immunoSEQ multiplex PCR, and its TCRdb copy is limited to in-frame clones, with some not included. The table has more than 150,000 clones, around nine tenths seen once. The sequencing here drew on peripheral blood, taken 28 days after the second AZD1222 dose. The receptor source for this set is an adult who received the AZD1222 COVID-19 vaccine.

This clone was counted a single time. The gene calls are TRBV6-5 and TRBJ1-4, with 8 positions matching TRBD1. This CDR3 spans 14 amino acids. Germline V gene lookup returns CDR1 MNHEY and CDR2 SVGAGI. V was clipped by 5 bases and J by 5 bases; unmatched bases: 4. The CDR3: CASSRTGLNEKLFF. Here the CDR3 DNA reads TGTGCCAGCAGTCGGACAGGGTTAAATGAAAAACTGTTTTTT.

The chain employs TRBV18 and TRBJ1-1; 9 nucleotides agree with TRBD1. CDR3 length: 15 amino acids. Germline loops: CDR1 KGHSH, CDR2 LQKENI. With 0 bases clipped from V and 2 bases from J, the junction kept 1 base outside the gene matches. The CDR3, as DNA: TGTGCCAGCTCACCACCGGACAGGGGTAACACTGAAGCTTTCTTT. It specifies CASSPPDRGNTEAFF.

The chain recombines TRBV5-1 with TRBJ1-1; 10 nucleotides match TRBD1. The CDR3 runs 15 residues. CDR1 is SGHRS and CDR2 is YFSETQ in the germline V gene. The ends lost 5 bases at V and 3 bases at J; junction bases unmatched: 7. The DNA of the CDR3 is TGCGCCAGCAGTTCCACTGGGACAGGGGACACTGAAGCTTTCTTT. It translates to CASSSTGTGDTEAFF. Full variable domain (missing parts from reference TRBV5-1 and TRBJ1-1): KAGVTQTPRYLIKTRGQQVTLSCSPISGHRSVSWYQQTPGQGLQFLFEYFSETQRNKGNFPGRFSGRQFSNSRSEMNVSTLELGDSALYLCASSSTGTGDTEAFFGQGTRLTVV.

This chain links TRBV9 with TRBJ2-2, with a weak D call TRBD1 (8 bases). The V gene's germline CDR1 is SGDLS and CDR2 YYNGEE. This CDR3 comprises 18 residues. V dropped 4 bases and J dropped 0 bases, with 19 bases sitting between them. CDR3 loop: CASSPGQGGPTNTGELFF. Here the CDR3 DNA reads TGTGCCAGCAGCCCCGGACAGGGAGGGCCCACGAACACCGGGGAGCTGTTTTTT.

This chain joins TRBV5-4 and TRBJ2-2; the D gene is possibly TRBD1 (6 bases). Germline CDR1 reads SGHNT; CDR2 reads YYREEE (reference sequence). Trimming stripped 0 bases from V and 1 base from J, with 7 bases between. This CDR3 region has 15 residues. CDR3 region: CASSLDRVNTGELFF. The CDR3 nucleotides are TGTGCCAGCAGCTTGGACAGGGTGAACACCGGGGAGCTGTTTTTT.

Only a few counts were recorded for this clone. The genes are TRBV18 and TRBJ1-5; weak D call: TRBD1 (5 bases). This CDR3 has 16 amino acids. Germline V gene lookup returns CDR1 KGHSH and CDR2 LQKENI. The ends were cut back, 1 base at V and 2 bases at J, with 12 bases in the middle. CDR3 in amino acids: CASSPLAPGGNQPQHF. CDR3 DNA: TGTGCCAGCTCACCACTAGCGCCGGGGGGCAATCAGCCCCAGCATTTT.

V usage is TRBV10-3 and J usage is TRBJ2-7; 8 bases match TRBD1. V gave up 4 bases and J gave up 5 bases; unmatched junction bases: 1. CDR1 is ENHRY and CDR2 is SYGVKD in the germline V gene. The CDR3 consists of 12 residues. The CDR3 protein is CAISGQGNEQYF. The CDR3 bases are TGTGCCATCAGTGGACAGGGGAACGAGCAGTACTTC.

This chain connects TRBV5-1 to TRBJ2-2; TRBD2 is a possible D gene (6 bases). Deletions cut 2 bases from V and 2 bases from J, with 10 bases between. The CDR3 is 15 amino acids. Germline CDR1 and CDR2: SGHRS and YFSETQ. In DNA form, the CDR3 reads TGCGCCAGCAGCTTCCGGACTACCAACACCGGGGAGCTGTTTTTT. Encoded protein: CASSFRTTNTGELFF. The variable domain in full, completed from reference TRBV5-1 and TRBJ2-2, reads KAGVTQTPRYLIKTRGQQVTLSCSPISGHRSVSWYQQTPGQGLQFLFEYFSETQRNKGNFPGRFSGRQFSNSRSEMNVSTLELGDSALYLCASSFRTTNTGELFFGEGSRLTVL.

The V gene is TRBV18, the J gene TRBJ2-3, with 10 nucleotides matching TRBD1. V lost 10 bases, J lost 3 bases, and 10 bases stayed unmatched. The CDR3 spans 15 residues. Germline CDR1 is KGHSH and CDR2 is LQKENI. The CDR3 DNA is TGTGCCAACTCTCCGGGACAGGGGATAACAGATACGCAGTATTTT. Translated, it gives CANSPGQGITDTQYF.

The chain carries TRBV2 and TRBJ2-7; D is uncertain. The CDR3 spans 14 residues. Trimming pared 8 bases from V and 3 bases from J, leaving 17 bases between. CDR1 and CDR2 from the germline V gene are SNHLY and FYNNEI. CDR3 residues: CASGRIVEIYEQYF. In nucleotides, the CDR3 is TGTGCCAGCGGCAGAATAGTGGAAATCTACGAGCAGTACTTC.

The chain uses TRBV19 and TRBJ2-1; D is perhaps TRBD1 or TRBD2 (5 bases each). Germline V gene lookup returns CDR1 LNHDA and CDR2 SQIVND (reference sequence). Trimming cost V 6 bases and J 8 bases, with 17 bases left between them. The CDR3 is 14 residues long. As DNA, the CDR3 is TGTGCCAGTAGGTCCTTGGGGGAAGGCGATGAGCAGTTCTTC. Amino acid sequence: CASRSLGEGDEQFF.

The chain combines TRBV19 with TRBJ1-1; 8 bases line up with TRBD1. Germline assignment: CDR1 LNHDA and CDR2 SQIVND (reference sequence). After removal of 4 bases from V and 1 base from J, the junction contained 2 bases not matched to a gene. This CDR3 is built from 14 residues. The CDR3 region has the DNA TGTGCCAGTAGTACCGGACAGGGGAACACTGAAGCTTTCTTT. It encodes CASSTGQGNTEAFF.

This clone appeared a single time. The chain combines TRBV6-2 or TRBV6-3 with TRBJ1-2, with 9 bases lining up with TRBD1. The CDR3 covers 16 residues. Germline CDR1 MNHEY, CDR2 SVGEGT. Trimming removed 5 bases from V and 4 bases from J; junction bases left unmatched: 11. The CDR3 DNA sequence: TGTGCCAGCAGTACTACTCGACAGGGGGAGATCTATGGCTACACCTTC. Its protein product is CASSTTRQGEIYGYTF.

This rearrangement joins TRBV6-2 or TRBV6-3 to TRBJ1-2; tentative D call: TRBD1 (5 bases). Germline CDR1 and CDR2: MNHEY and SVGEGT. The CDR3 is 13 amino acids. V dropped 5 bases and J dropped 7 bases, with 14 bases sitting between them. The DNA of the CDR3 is TGTGCCAGCAGTCGACAGCTTACGGGTGGCTACACCTTC. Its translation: CASSRQLTGGYTF.

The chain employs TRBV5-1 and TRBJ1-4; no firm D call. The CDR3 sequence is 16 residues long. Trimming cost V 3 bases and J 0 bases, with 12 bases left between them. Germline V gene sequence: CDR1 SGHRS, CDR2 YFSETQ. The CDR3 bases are TGCGCCAGCAGCTCCGGACCGGTAGCAACTAATGAAAAACTGTTTTTT. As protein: CASSSGPVATNEKLFF.

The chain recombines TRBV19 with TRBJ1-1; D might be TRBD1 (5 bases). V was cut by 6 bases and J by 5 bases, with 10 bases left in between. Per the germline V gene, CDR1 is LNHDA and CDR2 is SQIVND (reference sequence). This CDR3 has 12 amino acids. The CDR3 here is CASRIGGTEAFF. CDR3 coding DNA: TGTGCCAGTAGAATTGGGGGGACTGAAGCTTTCTTT.

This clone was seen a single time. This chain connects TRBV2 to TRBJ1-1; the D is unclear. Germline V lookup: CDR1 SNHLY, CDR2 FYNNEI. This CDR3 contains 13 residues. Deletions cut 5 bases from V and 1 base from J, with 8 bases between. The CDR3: CASSFTENTEAFF. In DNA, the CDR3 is TGTGCCAGCAGTTTTACAGAGAACACTGAAGCTTTCTTT.

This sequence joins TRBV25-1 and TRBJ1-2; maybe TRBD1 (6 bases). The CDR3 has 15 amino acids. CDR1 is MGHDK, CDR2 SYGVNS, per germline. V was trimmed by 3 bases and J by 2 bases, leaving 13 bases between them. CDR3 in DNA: TGTGCCAGCAGTGATTCAGGGGAGGCCAACTATGGCTACACCTTC. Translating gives CASSDSGEANYGYTF.

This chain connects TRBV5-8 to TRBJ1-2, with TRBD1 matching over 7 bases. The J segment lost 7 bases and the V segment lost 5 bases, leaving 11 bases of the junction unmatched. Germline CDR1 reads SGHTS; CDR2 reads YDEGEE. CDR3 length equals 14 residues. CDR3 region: CASRDRDPFGGYTF. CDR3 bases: TGTGCCAGCAGAGACAGGGACCCATTCGGTGGCTACACCTTC.

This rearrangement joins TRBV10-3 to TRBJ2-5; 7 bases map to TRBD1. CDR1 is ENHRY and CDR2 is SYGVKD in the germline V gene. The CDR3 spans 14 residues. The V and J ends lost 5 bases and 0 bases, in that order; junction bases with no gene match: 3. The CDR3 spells CAISKGQNQETQYF. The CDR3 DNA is TGTGCCATCAGTAAGGGACAGAACCAAGAGACCCAGTACTTC.

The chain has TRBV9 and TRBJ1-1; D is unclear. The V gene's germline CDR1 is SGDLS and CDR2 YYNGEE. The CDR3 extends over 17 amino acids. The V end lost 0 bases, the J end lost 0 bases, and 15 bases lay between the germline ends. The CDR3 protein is CASSVVGRSHMNTEAFF. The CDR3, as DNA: TGTGCCAGCAGCGTAGTAGGGAGGAGCCATATGAACACTGAAGCTTTCTTT.